This TCR beta chain was found in a study of chemoradiotherapy in HPV16-positive cancers. With regard to this clone: An end of the junction differs from the germline gene, which may be a read error.

Germline-derived CDR1 and CDR2 are SSHAT and FNYEAQ (reference sequence). The CDR3 runs 12 residues. Only in-frame clones appear in the TCRdb table, and some are missing; sequencing was by immunoSEQ multiplex PCR. The table records 29,000 or so clones, over 85% of them present only once. V is TRBV7-7 and J is TRBJ2-7; 7 bases align to TRBD1. The sequencing here drew on blood, taken from a patient who underwent chemoradiotherapy. The TCR was taken from a human donor with HPV-associated anogenital cancer. The CDR3 DNA follows: TGTGCTAGCAGCCGACAGGGTGGCGAGCAGTACTTC. It is translated as CASSRQGGEQYF.